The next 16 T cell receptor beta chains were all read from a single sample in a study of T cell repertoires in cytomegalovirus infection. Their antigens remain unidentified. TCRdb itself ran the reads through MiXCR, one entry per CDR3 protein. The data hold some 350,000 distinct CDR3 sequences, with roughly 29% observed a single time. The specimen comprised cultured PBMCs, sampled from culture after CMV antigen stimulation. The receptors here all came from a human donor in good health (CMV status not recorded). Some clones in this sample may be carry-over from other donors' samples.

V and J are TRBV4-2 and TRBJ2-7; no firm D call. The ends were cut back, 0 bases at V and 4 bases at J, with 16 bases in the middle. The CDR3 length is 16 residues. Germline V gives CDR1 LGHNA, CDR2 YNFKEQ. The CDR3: CASSQEWAALSYEQYF. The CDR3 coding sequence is TGTGCCAGCAGCCAAGAATGGGCTGCCCTTTCTTACGAGCAGTACTTC.

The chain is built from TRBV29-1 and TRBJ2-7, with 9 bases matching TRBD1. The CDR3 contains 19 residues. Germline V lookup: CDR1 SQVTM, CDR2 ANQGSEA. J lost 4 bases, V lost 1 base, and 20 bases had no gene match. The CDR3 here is CSVEGPGQGLTGASYEQYF. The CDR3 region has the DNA TGCAGCGTTGAAGGTCCGGGACAGGGCTTGACGGGGGCCTCTTACGAGCAGTACTTC.

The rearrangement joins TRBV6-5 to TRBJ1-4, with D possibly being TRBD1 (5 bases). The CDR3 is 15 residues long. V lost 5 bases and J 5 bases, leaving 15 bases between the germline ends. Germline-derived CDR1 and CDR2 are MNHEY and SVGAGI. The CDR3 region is CASSPSRGRNEKLFF. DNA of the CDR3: TGTGCCAGCAGTCCATCCCGGGGACGGAATGAAAAACTGTTTTTT.

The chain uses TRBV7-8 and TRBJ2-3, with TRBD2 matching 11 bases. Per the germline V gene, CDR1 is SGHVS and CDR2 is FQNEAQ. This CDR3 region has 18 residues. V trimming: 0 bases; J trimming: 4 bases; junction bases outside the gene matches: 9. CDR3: CASSLAQRGLAVADTQYF. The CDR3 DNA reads TGTGCCAGCAGCTTAGCCCAGAGGGGACTAGCGGTCGCAGATACGCAGTATTTT.

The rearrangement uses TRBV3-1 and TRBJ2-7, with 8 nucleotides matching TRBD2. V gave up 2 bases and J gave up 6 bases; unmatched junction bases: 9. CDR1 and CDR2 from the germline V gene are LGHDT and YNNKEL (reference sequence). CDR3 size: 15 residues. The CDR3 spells CASSQMAGGPREQYF. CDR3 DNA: TGTGCCAGCAGCCAAATGGCGGGAGGCCCACGCGAGCAGTACTTC.

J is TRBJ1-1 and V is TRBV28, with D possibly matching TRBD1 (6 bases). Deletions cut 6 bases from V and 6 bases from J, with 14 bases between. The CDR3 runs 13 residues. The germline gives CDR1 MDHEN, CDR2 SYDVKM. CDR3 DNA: TGTGCCAGCAGAGAGGGGGTGAGACCTGAAGCTTTCTTT. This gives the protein CASREGVRPEAFF. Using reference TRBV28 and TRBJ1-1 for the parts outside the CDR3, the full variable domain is DVKVTQSSRYLVKRTGEKVFLECVQDMDHENMFWYRQDPGLGLRLIYFSYDVKMKEKGDIPEGYSVSREKKERFSLILESASTNQTSMYLCASREGVRPEAFFGQGTRLTVV.

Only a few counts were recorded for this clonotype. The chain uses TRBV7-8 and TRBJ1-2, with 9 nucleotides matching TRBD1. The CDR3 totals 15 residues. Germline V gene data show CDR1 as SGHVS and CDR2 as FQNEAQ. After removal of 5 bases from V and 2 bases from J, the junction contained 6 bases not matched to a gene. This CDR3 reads CASSAYTGGNYGYTF. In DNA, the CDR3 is TGTGCCAGCAGCGCGTATACAGGGGGCAACTATGGCTACACCTTC.

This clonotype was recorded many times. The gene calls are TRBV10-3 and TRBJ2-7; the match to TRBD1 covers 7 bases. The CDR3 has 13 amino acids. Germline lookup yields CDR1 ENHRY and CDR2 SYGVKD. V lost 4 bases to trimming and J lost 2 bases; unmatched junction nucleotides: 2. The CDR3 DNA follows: TGTGCCATCAGTGGGGGGACAGCCTACGAGCAGTACTTC. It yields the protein CAISGGTAYEQYF.

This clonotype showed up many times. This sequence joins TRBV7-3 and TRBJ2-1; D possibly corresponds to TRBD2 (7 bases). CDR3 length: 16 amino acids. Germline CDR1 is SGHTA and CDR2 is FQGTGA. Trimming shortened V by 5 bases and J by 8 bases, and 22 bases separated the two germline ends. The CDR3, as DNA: TGTGCCAGCAGCCCGCAGGGGACTACCCTTGGGCATGAGCAGTTCTTC. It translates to CASSPQGTTLGHEQFF.

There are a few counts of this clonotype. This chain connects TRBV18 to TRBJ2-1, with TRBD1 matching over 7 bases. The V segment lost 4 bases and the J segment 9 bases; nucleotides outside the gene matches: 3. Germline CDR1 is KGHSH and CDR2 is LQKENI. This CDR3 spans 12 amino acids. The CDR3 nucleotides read TGTGCCAGCTCACGGGACAGCTTTGAGCAGTTCTTC. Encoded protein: CASSRDSFEQFF. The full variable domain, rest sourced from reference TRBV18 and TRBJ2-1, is NAGVMQNPRHLVRRRGQEARLRCSPMKGHSHVYWYRQLPEEGLKFMVYLQKENIIDESGMPKERFSAEFPKEGPSILRIQQVVRGDSAAYFCASSRDSFEQFFGPGTRLTVL.

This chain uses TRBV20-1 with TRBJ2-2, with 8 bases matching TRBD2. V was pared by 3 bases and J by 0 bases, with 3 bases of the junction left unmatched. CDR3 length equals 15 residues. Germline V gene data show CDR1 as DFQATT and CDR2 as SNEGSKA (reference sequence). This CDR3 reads CSASSGDANTGELFF. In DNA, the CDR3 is TGCAGTGCTAGTAGCGGGGACGCGAACACCGGGGAGCTGTTTTTT.

CDR3 bases: TGTGCCAGCAGCCGTCCCGGGACAGGGCCGCGGACTGAAGCTTTCTTT. It encodes CASSRPGTGPRTEAFF. The chain uses TRBV5-4 and TRBJ1-1; 9 bases map to TRBD1. Germline lookup yields CDR1 SGHNT and CDR2 YYREEE (reference sequence). V was clipped by 4 bases and J by 5 bases; unmatched bases: 12. The CDR3 is 16 amino acids.

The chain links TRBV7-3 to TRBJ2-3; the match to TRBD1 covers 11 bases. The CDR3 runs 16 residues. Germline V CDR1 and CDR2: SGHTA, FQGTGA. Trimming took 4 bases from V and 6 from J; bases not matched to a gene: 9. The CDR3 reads CASSSAGTGGSDTQYF. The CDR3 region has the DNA TGTGCCAGCAGCTCAGCCGGGACAGGGGGTTCGGATACGCAGTATTTT.

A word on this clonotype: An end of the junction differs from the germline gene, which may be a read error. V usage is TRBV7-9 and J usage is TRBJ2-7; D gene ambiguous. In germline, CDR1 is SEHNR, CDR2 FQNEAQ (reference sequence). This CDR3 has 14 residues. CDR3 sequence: CAGSLTSDSYEQYF. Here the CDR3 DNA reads TGTGCCGGCAGCTTAACGAGCGACTCCTACGAGCAGTACTTC. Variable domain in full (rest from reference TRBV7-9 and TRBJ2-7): DTGVSQNPRHKITKRGQNVTFRCDPISEHNRLYWYRQTLGQGPEFLTYFQNEAQLEKSRLLSDRFSAERPKGSFSTLEIQRTEQGDSAMYLCAGSLTSDSYEQYFGPGTRLTVT.

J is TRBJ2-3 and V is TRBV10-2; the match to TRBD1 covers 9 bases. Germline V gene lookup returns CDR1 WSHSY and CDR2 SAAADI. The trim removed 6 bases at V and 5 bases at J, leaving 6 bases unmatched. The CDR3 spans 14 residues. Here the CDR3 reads CASRDHRGRDTQYF. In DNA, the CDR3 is TGCGCCAGCAGAGATCACAGGGGGCGAGATACGCAGTATTTT.

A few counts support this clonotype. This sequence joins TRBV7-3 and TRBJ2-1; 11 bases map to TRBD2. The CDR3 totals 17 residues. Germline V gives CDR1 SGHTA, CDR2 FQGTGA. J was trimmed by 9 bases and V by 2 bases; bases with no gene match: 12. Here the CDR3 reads CASSLDRLAGGRGEQFF. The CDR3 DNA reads TGTGCCAGCAGCTTAGACCGCCTAGCGGGGGGTAGGGGTGAGCAGTTCTTC.